This TCR beta chain comes out of a study of radiotherapy plus CTLA-4 blockade in lung cancer. This clone has just one count. Its antigen remains unidentified. Findings of the study overall: In blood, after radiotherapy plus ipilimumab, tumor-derived TCR clones expanded.

The protocol was immunoSEQ multiplex PCR, while the TCRdb copy is restricted to in-frame clones and leaves out a portion. This table has some 96,000 clones, around 90% appearing once. CDR3 length: 16 residues. The V segment lost 4 bases and the J segment 9 bases; nucleotides outside the gene matches: 9. Germline V lookup: CDR1 MNHEY, CDR2 SVGAGI. Focal radiation with ipilimumab CTLA-4 blockade was given to patients with chemo-refractory metastatic non-small-cell lung cancer. The specimen comprised peripheral blood, sampled from a patient treated with radiotherapy plus ipilimumab. The clonotype comes from a human donor with non-small cell lung cancer that progressed on radiotherapy plus ipilimumab. The genes are TRBV6-5 and TRBJ2-1, with 13 bases lining up with TRBD2. The CDR3 DNA is TGTGCCAGCAGTTTCTCCGGGACTAGCGGGGCGGGTGAGCAGTTCTTC. It translates to CASSFSGTSGAGEQFF.